The 18 T cell receptor beta chains below all came from one sample that was sequenced in a study of blood T cells in healthy people across ages. Then a second PCR, running about 7 to 11 cycles, was carried out with a sample-barcoded 5' primer and a J-beta primer mix. TCRdb called the 5' RACE reads again in MiXCR, with one record for every CDR3 protein. The table records about a million distinct CDR3 sequences, under 40% of them present only once. Sequencing used blood. Source of these receptors: a man aged 18 to 30 in good health.

The rearrangement uses TRBV6-5 and TRBJ2-1; possibly TRBD1 for D (5 bases). CDR3 length: 14 amino acids. Trimming left V 6 bases short and J 2 bases short, with 11 bases between. CDR1 MNHEY and CDR2 SVGAGI come from the germline V gene. This chain's CDR3 is CASSNDRPYNEQFF. CDR3 nucleotides: TGTGCCAGCAGCAACGACAGACCCTACAATGAGCAGTTCTTC.

This clonotype has just one count. The rearrangement links TRBV9 to TRBJ2-3; no clear D gene. The CDR3 sequence is 16 residues long. Trimming took 1 base from V and 4 from J, leaving 16 bases between them. CDR1 and CDR2 (germline): SGDLS, YYNGEE. The CDR3, as DNA: TGTGCCAGCAGCGTATTAGGGTTGATAGGTGCAGATACGCAGTATTTT. As protein: CASSVLGLIGADTQYF.

The chain couples TRBV4-2 to TRBJ1-6, with 9 positions matching TRBD1. The CDR3 has 22 amino acids. Germline CDR1 and CDR2: LGHNA and YNFKEQ. V was pared by 1 base and J by 0 bases, with 16 bases of the junction left unmatched. The CDR3: CASSQVSGLGTGLSSYNSPLHF. CDR3 in DNA: TGTGCCAGCAGCCAAGTATCGGGGCTTGGGACAGGGCTGAGCTCCTATAATTCACCCCTCCACTTT.

V is TRBV30 and J is TRBJ2-7, with D perhaps TRBD2 (6 bases). The CDR3 runs to 13 residues. V was cut by 0 bases and J by 2 bases, with 8 bases left in between. Germline CDR1 GTSNPN, CDR2 SVGIG (reference sequence). The CDR3 spells CAWSVEGPYEQYF. The CDR3 nucleotides are TGTGCCTGGAGTGTGGAGGGTCCCTACGAGCAGTACTTC.

Points on this clonotype: An end of the junction differs from the germline gene, which may be a read error. V and J are TRBV4-3 and TRBJ1-2, with TRBD1 as a possible D gene (5 bases). There are 16 residues in the CDR3. Germline loops: CDR1 LGHNA, CDR2 YSLEER. The CDR3 bases are TGCGCCGGCAGCCAAGATGAAGGCGGGGCCTACTATGGCTACACCTTC. This sequence encodes CAGSQDEGGAYYGYTF.

This clonotype turned up a few times. This chain connects TRBV20-1 to TRBJ1-1; possibly TRBD1 for D (5 bases). Germline lookup yields CDR1 DFQATT and CDR2 SNEGSKA (reference sequence). The CDR3 length is 14 residues. The V end was cut by 3 bases, the J end by 6 bases, with 17 bases between. The CDR3 bases are TGCAGTGCTAGGAAGACCCGACAGATACCTGAAGCTTTCTTT. It codes for CSARKTRQIPEAFF.

This clonotype was seen only a few times. The chain has TRBV6-2 or TRBV6-3 and TRBJ2-1; TRBD2 agrees at 7 bases. Judging by the DNA end, TRBJ2-7 fits better; the J call may be wrong. In germline, CDR1 is MNHEY, CDR2 SVGEGT. This CDR3 region has 15 residues. The CDR3 here is CASSPSGKTYNEQYF. The CDR3 nucleotides read TGTGCCAGCAGTCCAAGCGGGAAGACCTACAATGAGCAGTACTTC.

This clonotype has only a few counts. The CDR3 region has the DNA TGTGCCACCAAAGGGGGCACTAGCACAGATACGCAGTATTTT. It encodes CATKGGTSTDTQYF. The chain has TRBV6-6 and TRBJ2-3; TRBD1 aligns across 7 bases. Germline CDR1 MNHNY, CDR2 SVGAGI (reference sequence). This CDR3 spans 14 amino acids. J was trimmed by 0 bases and V by 10 bases; bases with no gene match: 7.

This clonotype turned up a few times. The V call is TRBV2, the J call TRBJ2-5, with D possibly TRBD2 on 6 matching bases. Germline V gene lookup returns CDR1 SNHLY and CDR2 FYNNEI. CDR3 length: 14 residues. Trimming took off 7 bases at V and 1 base at J, with 13 bases between the two ends. CDR3 in amino acids: CASTTVLAQETQYF. CDR3 nucleotides: TGTGCCAGCACCACCGTACTAGCCCAAGAGACCCAGTACTTC.

CDR3 in amino acids: CASSPLLRGAEAFF. The CDR3 nucleotides read TGTGCCAGCAGCCCTTTACTGAGGGGGGCTGAAGCTTTCTTT. The chain employs TRBV9 and TRBJ1-1; TRBD1 is a possible D gene (6 bases). CDR3 length: 14 amino acids. From germline, CDR1 is SGDLS and CDR2 YYNGEE. Trimming shortened V by 4 bases and J by 6 bases, and 16 bases separated the two germline ends. The complete variable domain, with remaining parts taken from reference TRBV9 and TRBJ1-1, reads DSGVTQTPKHLITATGQRVTLRCSPRSGDLSVYWYQQSLDQGLQFLIQYYNGEERAKGNILERFSAQQFPDLHSELNLSSLELGDSALYFCASSPLLRGAEAFFGQGTRLTVV.

The chain is built from TRBV27 and TRBJ2-7, with 9 bases that match TRBD2. Looked up from germline, CDR1 is MNHEY and CDR2 is SMNVEV (reference sequence). V gave up 7 bases and J gave up 7 bases; unmatched junction bases: 23. This CDR3 region has 18 residues. CDR3 amino acids: CASISGSAGGGTYNEQYF. CDR3 sequence (DNA): TGTGCCAGCATATCAGGTTCAGCGGGGGGCGGGACCTACAATGAGCAGTACTTC.

This clonotype came up once. A read error may account for a junction end that differs from germline. The rearrangement joins TRBV9 to TRBJ1-2; a weak D match, TRBD1 (5 bases). This CDR3 has 14 amino acids. Germline values: CDR1 SGDLS, CDR2 YYNGEE. The CDR3 nucleotides are TGTGCCGGCAGCGTCGACCGGGACTTTAATGGCTACACCTTC. This encodes CAGSVDRDFNGYTF.

The count of this clonotype is one. CDR3 DNA sequence: TGTGCCAGCAGTTACTCACGAAATGAGCAGTTCTTC. Its translation is CASSYSRNEQFF. The chain uses TRBV6-2 or TRBV6-3 and TRBJ2-1; D gene uncertain. This CDR3 is 12 amino acids long. V lost 0 bases, J lost 7 bases, and 4 bases lay in between. Per germline, CDR1 MNHEY and CDR2 SVGEGT.

In its sample, this clonotype was seen a few times. J is TRBJ1-2 and V is TRBV4-2; TRBD1 agrees at 7 bases. Germline assignment: CDR1 LGHNA and CDR2 YNFKEQ. The CDR3 loop spans 17 amino acids. V lost 1 base to trimming and J lost 0 bases; unmatched junction nucleotides: 8. CDR3 residues: CASSQAGTALANYGYTF. As DNA, the CDR3 is TGTGCCAGCAGCCAAGCCGGGACAGCCCTAGCTAACTATGGCTACACCTTC.

A few counts support this clonotype. The chain recombines TRBV12-3 or TRBV12-4 with TRBJ2-7, with D maybe TRBD1 (6 bases). There are 14 residues in the CDR3. V lost 5 bases and J lost 3, with 14 bases in between. The CDR3 bases are TGTGCCAGCAGTGGACGGGACACACGCTACGAGCAGTACTTC. The encoded protein is CASSGRDTRYEQYF.

This clonotype was found a few times. The genes are TRBV7-2 and TRBJ2-1, with D possibly matching TRBD2 (7 bases). This CDR3 has 17 residues. Trimming shortened V by 1 base and J by 1 base, and 14 bases separated the two germline ends. Germline V lookup: CDR1 SGHTA, CDR2 FQGNSA. The CDR3: CASSLGEAGASYNEQFF. CDR3 coding DNA: TGTGCCAGCAGCTTAGGTGAGGCGGGGGCATCCTACAATGAGCAGTTCTTC.

The chain has TRBV9 and TRBJ2-3, with D hard to call. CDR1 SGDLS and CDR2 YYNGEE come from the germline V gene. V dropped 0 bases and J dropped 9 bases, with 8 bases sitting between them. The CDR3 sequence is 12 residues long. The CDR3: CASSVEASTQYF. As DNA, the CDR3 is TGTGCCAGCAGCGTAGAAGCTTCCACGCAGTATTTT.

The rearrangement links TRBV29-1 to TRBJ1-2, with a possible D match to TRBD1 (5 bases). Germline V CDR1 and CDR2: SQVTM, ANQGSEA. V was pared by 6 bases and J by 4 bases, with 18 bases between. CDR3 size: 14 residues. CDR3 loop: CSVLRPRDPYGYTF. In nucleotides, the CDR3 is TGCAGCGTGCTAAGGCCCAGGGACCCCTATGGCTACACCTTC.